This T cell receptor (beta chain) was sequenced during a study of blood T cells in healthy people across ages. Primers used in a second PCR of about 6 to 12 cycles were a sample-barcoded 5' primer and a J-beta primer mix. TCRdb independently ran MiXCR on the 5' RACE reads; one entry per CDR3 protein. This sample has under 2,000,000 distinct CDR3 sequences, with about 50% found just once. The CDR3 is 17 amino acids. Germline V CDR1 and CDR2: MNHEY, SVGAGI. V shed 0 bases and J 7 bases; nucleotides not matched to a gene: 9. This TCR was sampled from a woman in her forties in good health. The V gene is TRBV6-5, the J gene TRBJ1-6, with 7 bases lining up with TRBD1. Input material: blood. The CDR3 DNA is TGTGCCAGCAGTTACTCTTTTTCCCGGACAGGAAATTCACCCCTCCACTTT. It specifies CASSYSFSRTGNSPLHF.